One T cell receptor (beta chain) is described in this entry. Its antigen is currently unknown. This CDR3 is 17 amino acids long. Germline assignment: CDR1 SEHNR and CDR2 FQNEAQ (reference sequence). J gave up 7 bases and V 1 base, and 13 bases lay outside the gene matches. This specimen belongs to a study of T cell responses to AZD1222 COVID-19 vaccine. Broader study findings: The peak T cell response came first, and repertoires were sampled only after it. Vaccine-associated CD4 TCRs spanned spike, dominant at 160-218 and 743-854. A rise in Spike-specific TCR breadth and depth followed two AZD1222 doses. Baseline antibody screening turned up just a handful of seropositive AZD1222 recipients.

Some clones are missing from TCRdb's copy, which holds only in-frame ones; the method was immunoSEQ multiplex PCR. The table records about 150,000 clones, about 85% of them present only once. The chain is built from TRBV7-9 and TRBJ2-7, with 10 nucleotides matching TRBD1. Sequencing used peripheral blood, obtained after recovery from COVID-19. The TCR comes from an adult who had recovered from COVID-19. The DNA for the CDR3 is TGTGCCAGCAGCTTAGTAAGACCCGGGACAGGGGTCGATGAGCAGTACTTC. As protein: CASSLVRPGTGVDEQYF.